This TCR beta chain was obtained from a study of lymphopenia after photon versus proton radiotherapy (dated by TCRdb to the late 2010s). Regarding the research as a whole: The immunological effects of photon versus proton radiation therapy were compared in patients with gastrointestinal tumors who developed high-grade lymphopenia. A cohort of approximately 20 patients with gastrointestinal tumors who received either photon or proton therapy and subsequently developed lymphopenia was included. The goal of the study was to characterize the differences between the two radiation modalities in how they affect the immune system.

Based on the germline V gene, the CDR1 and CDR2 sequences are MDHEN and SYDVKM. At the junction V is shortened by 2 bases and J by 7 bases, with 5 bases in between. The CDR3 covers 12 residues, taking in both the cysteine and the phenylalanine. Of all the DNA, just the CDR3 is kept, 36 bases in frame from base 1. Concerning this clone itself: The target of this receptor is not known. No base-level quality is on record; no much larger clone is a single base apart.

Overall results and qualifications from the work: Proton-treated patients stayed relatively stable during treatment, while photon-treated patients lost naive T cells and TCR diversity and gained effector/memory populations. Across the cohort, an inverse correlation was found between a larger post-nadir drop in TCR diversity and overall survival time among patients who died. After the lymphocyte count nadir, photon-treated repertoires showed oligoclonal expansion, especially of CD8+ Temra cells, which drove the drop in diversity. The survival association was examined only in patients who died, and the authors described better survival with proton therapy as a possibility, not as a demonstrated result.

Library preparation employed the immunoSEQ multiplex PCR assay. Alongside multiparametric flow cytometry, deep sequencing of rearranged TCR beta loci was used to profile the T cell repertoires. The table was pulled from immuneACCESS by TCRdb, which kept in-frame rearrangements only. Such tables lose some clones; where checked, under half of the loss comes from unresolved V genes, and the rest has no known cause. This sample is represented by about 22,000 clones; about nine tenths of them were singletons. 7.5% to 9.5% of the sample comes from the top ten. Sequences were derived from peripheral blood, sampled from a patient treated with proton-based radiotherapy. The sequence was collected from a woman aged 70-85 years with pancreatic cancer. Some clones in this sample may be carry-over from other donors' samples. The V and J genes are TRBV28 and TRBJ2-2; no D gene call is confident. The CDR3 here reads CASSLTSGELFF. The bases read TGTGCCAGCAGTTTAACAAGCGGGGAGCTGTTTTTT.